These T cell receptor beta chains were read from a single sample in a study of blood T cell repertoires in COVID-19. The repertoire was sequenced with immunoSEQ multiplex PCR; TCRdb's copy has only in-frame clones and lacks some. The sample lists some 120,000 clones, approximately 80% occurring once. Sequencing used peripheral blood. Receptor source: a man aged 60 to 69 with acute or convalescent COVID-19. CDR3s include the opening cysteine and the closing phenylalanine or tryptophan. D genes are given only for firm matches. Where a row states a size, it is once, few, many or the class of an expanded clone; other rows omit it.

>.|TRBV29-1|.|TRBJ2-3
TGCAGCATTCCCCCAGCAGGGAATTCAGATACGCAGTATTTT
CSIPPAGNSDTQYF
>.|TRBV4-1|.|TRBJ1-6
TGCGCCAGCAGCCAAATCACGGGACGGGAGAACCTTTATAATTCACCCCTCCACTTT
CASSQITGRENLYNSPLHF
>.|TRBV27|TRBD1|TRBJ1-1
TGTGCCAGCGCACCTCGACAGGGGCACACTGAAGCTTTCTTT
CASAPRQGHTEAFF
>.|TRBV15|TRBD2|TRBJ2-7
TGTGCCACCAGCAGAGAGGGGACGAATAGCGGGAGGGCCTCCTACGAGCAGTACTTC
CATSREGTNSGRASYEQYF
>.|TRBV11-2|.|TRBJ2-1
TGTGCCAGCAGCTCCCCGGATCGCCTAGCAGATGAGCAGTTCTTC
CASSSPDRLADEQFF
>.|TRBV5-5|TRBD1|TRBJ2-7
TGTGCCAGCTTCCGGACAGGGGACGAGCAGTACTTC
CASFRTGDEQYF
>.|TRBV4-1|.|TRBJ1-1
TGCGCCAGCAGCCAAGAGGAATCCAGGCCGGAGGGGAAAGCTTTCTTT
CASSQEESRPEGKAFF
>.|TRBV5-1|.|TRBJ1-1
TGCGCCAGCAGCTCCCAGGGTTTGGGAACTGAAGCTTTCTTT
CASSSQGLGTEAFF
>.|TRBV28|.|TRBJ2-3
TGTGCCAGCAGTTTAGCTTGGCGAGGTGCGACAGATACGCAGTATTTT
CASSLAWRGATDTQYF
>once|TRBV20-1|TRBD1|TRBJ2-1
TGCAGTGCTAGTCCCCTGACAGGGCTCAGGAACAATGAGCAGTTCTTC
CSASPLTGLRNNEQFF
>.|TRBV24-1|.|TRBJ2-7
TGTGCCACCAGTGATCTCCGGGACTCCTACGAGCAGTACTTC
CATSDLRDSYEQYF
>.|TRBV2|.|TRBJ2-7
TGTGCCAGCAGGGTAGGGGGATTCCACGAGCAGTACTTC
CASRVGGFHEQYF
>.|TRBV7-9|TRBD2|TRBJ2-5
TGTGCCAGCAGCTTCCCCTCTAGCGGCCAAGAGACCCAGTACTTC
CASSFPSSGQETQYF
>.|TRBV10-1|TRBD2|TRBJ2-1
TGCGCCAGCAGGAGCGGGAGGATGTCCTACAATGAGCAGTTCTTC
CASRSGRMSYNEQFF
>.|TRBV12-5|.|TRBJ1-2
TGTGCTAGTGGGGGGACAACCTCCAACTATGGCTACACCTTC
CASGGTTSNYGYTF
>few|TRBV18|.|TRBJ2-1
TGTGCCAGCTCACCATCCCGGGGCGGGGCCTCCTACAATGAGCAGTTCTTC
CASSPSRGGASYNEQFF
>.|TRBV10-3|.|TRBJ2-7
TGTGCCATCAGTGTAGGTGCGGACTACGAGCAGTACTTC
CAISVGADYEQYF
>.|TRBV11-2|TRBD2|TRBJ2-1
TGTGCCAGCAGCTTACTAGCGGGATTAGGGAATGAGCAGTTCTTC
CASSLLAGLGNEQFF
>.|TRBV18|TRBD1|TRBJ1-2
TGTGCCAGCTCACCACCCGGCAGGGGGCGGTATGGCTACACCTTC
CASSPPGRGRYGYTF
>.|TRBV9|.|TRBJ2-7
TGTGCCAGCAGCGACGGGATCACCTACGAGCAGTACTTC
CASSDGITYEQYF
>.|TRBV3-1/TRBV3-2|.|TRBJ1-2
TGTGCCAGCAGCCAAAGCGCGGTTGGCTACACCTTC
CASSQSAVGYTF